This T cell receptor (beta chain) stems from a study of CD8 T cells in ankylosing spondylitis. This clonotype was detected a few times. Its antigen is undetermined. Germline V gene data show CDR1 as LNHNV and CDR2 as YYDKDF (reference sequence). V lost 0 bases and J 2 bases, leaving 2 bases between the germline ends. The CDR3 contains 13 residues. Making the TCR beta libraries involved quantitative 5'-RACE with molecular barcodes. TCRdb reanalysed the 5' RACE reads using MiXCR and keeps one entry per CDR3 protein. The sample has about 400,000 distinct CDR3 sequences; under 25% are singletons. General study points: Within matched ankylosing spondylitis synovial fluid, disease-linked clones were reportedly significantly enriched. Researchers report that disease-linked clones proved CD8+ and relatively rare in peripheral blood. Reports of some motif variants in reactive arthritis synovial fluid and blood predate this one. The study identified a TCR beta motif of several highly homologous variants that appeared characteristic of ankylosing spondylitis blood.

V usage is TRBV15 and J usage is TRBJ1-5; unclear D gene. The sample was blood, either unsorted or a sorted T cell fraction (not recorded which). This sequence originates from a male donor with ankylosing spondylitis. CDR3 amino acids: CATSRDGNQPQHF. DNA for the CDR3: TGTGCCACCAGCAGAGATGGCAATCAGCCCCAGCATTTT.